Each of the 7 T cell receptor beta chains below was sequenced from the same sample in a study of blood T cell repertoires in COVID-19. Libraries were prepared by immunoSEQ multiplex PCR; TCRdb keeps only in-frame clonotypes and omits some of them. The data hold 160,000 or so clones, with about four fifths observed a single time. Sequenced input: peripheral blood. All receptors derive from a man in his sixties or seventies with active or convalescent COVID-19.

This clone was seen only a few times. The chain uses TRBV9 and TRBJ2-7, with 7 bases lining up with TRBD1. After removal of 4 bases from V and 2 bases from J, the junction contained 12 bases not matched to a gene. Germline V gene sequence: CDR1 SGDLS, CDR2 YYNGEE. This CDR3 contains 16 residues. The DNA of the CDR3 is TGTGCCAGCAGCCCGCACTCACAGGGGCGGCCCTACGAGCAGTACTTC. Translation: CASSPHSQGRPYEQYF.

This rearrangement joins TRBV3-1 (or the pseudogene TRBV3-2) to TRBJ2-7, with TRBD1 as a possible D gene (6 bases). The CDR3 runs to 16 residues. The germline V gene encodes CDR1 LGHDT and CDR2 YNNKEL (reference sequence). Trimming removed 1 base at V and 6 bases at J, with 19 bases between. CDR3 sequence: CASSQVGLGGEGEQYF. The CDR3 DNA reads as TGTGCCAGCAGCCAAGTAGGGTTAGGGGGAGAGGGCGAGCAGTACTTC.

This chain links TRBV28 with TRBJ1-4, with 7 bases fitting TRBD1. J lost 12 bases, V lost 7 bases, and 14 bases had no gene match. The CDR3 spans 14 residues. Germline V gene sequence: CDR1 MDHEN, CDR2 SYDVKM. The CDR3 coding sequence is TGTGCCAGCACCTCCCGGACAGGCCCCGATGAACTGTTTTTT. This translates into CASTSRTGPDELFF.

This rearrangement joins TRBV29-1 to TRBJ1-4, with TRBD1 matching over 7 bases. This CDR3 has 12 amino acids. V lost 7 bases to trimming and J lost 8 bases; unmatched junction nucleotides: 7. Germline CDR1 and CDR2: SQVTM and ANQGSEA. The CDR3 sequence: CSASLTGEKLFF. In nucleotides, the CDR3 is TGCAGCGCCAGTCTGACAGGGGAAAAACTGTTTTTT.

The chain uses TRBV5-4 and TRBJ2-2; maybe TRBD2 (7 bases). The CDR3 contains 16 residues. V was shortened by 4 bases and J by 0 bases, with 13 bases between the two germline ends. CDR1 is SGHNT, CDR2 YYREEE, per germline (reference sequence). The CDR3 loop reads CASSSGTPTNTGELFF. The CDR3 DNA sequence: TGTGCCAGCAGCAGCGGGACACCTACGAACACCGGGGAGCTGTTTTTT.

The chain is built from TRBV12-5 and TRBJ1-4; 10 bases map to TRBD1. The CDR3 runs to 15 residues. CDR1 and CDR2 (germline): LGHNT, FRNRAP. The trim removed 4 bases at V and 5 bases at J, leaving 4 bases unmatched. CDR3 coding DNA: TGTGCTAGTGGTTCAGGACAGGGGGAAAATGAAAAACTGTTTTTT. Translating gives CASGSGQGENEKLFF.

In this sample, this clone turned up once. The chain employs TRBV5-1 and TRBJ1-1; D uncertain. Trimming took 0 bases from V and 1 from J, leaving 4 bases between them. This CDR3 comprises 13 residues. Germline assignment: CDR1 SGHRS and CDR2 YFSETQ. The CDR3 DNA reads as TGCGCCAGCAGCTTGGGGGCGAACACTGAAGCTTTCTTT. Protein sequence: CASSLGANTEAFF.